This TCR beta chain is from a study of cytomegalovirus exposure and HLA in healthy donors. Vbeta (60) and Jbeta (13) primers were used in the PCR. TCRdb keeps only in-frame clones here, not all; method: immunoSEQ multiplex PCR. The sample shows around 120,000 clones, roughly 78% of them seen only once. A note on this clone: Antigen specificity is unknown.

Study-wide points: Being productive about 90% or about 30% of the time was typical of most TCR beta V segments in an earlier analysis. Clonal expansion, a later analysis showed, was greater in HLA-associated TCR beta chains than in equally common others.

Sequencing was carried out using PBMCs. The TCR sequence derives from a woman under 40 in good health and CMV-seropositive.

The CDR3 bases are TGTGCCAGCAGCTCTCTAGCGGGGGAGTTCCAATATCTGTTCTTC. This gives the protein CASSSLAGEFQYLFF. The J gene is TRBJ2-1, the V gene TRBV5-6, with TRBD2 matching 10 bases. The V segment lost 3 bases and the J segment 15 bases; nucleotides outside the gene matches: 15. The length of the CDR3 is 15 residues. The germline CDR1 and CDR2 sequences are SGHDT and YYEEEE.